A single sample gave rise to the 25 T cell receptor beta chains below, sequenced in a study of early T cells in non-severe SARS-CoV-2 infection. MiXCR, run by TCRdb on the 5' RACE reads, gives a single entry per CDR3 protein. The data show roughly 65,000 distinct CDR3 sequences, with 9% to 15% seen just once and less than 2% held by the top ten. The sequenced material came from whole blood. The source is an adult who was a healthcare worker with PCR-confirmed SARS-CoV-2 infection or an uninfected control (not recorded which).

Many counts were recorded for this clonotype. The chain links TRBV5-1 to TRBJ1-5; D unclear. Germline values: CDR1 SGHRS, CDR2 YFSETQ. This CDR3 is built from 14 residues. V was pared by 1 base and J by 5 bases, with 10 bases between. The CDR3 coding sequence is TGCGCCAGCAGCTTGTCCGAATTTTATCAGCCCCAGCATTTT. The encoded protein is CASSLSEFYQPQHF. The whole variable domain, filled in from reference TRBV5-1 and TRBJ1-5, reads KAGVTQTPRYLIKTRGQQVTLSCSPISGHRSVSWYQQTPGQGLQFLFEYFSETQRNKGNFPGRFSGRQFSNSRSEMNVSTLELGDSALYLCASSLSEFYQPQHFGDGTRLSIL.

This clonotype was detected only a few times. This sequence joins TRBV20-1 and TRBJ2-1; 11 nucleotides align to TRBD2. CDR1 DFQATT and CDR2 SNEGSKA come from the germline V gene (reference sequence). The CDR3 has 17 residues. The trim removed 5 bases at V and 5 bases at J, leaving 14 bases unmatched. The CDR3 nucleotides read TGCAGTGCTGAGGGACTAGCGGCCCGAAAGGACGACAATGAGCAGTTCTTC. It encodes CSAEGLAARKDDNEQFF.

The chain carries TRBV6-5 and TRBJ2-3, with 7 positions matching TRBD2. J gave up 6 bases and V 2 bases, and 11 bases lay outside the gene matches. Germline V gene lookup returns CDR1 MNHEY and CDR2 SVGAGI. The CDR3 totals 16 residues. In DNA form, the CDR3 reads TGTGCCAGCAGTTACCTAGCGGCGTCCCTGAGGGATACGCAGTATTTT. This codes for CASSYLAASLRDTQYF.

The table lists this clonotype with a few counts. The gene calls are TRBV12-3 or TRBV12-4 and TRBJ1-1; D is unresolved. CDR3 length: 11 amino acids. The V gene lost 6 bases and the J gene lost 10 bases, with 12 bases spanning the gap. The CDR3 DNA is TGTGCCAGCAGGTCCGGATTTACAGCTTTCTTT. Amino acid sequence: CASRSGFTAFF.

This clonotype was counted between two and nine times. The chain uses TRBV24-1 and TRBJ2-1; 10 nucleotides line up with TRBD2. The V segment lost 3 bases and the J segment 8 bases; nucleotides outside the gene matches: 12. Germline V gene lookup returns CDR1 KGHDR and CDR2 SFDVKD. The CDR3 is 17 residues long. CDR3 residues: CATSDRPQRGGIDEQFF. In DNA form, the CDR3 reads TGTGCCACCAGTGATCGTCCTCAGCGGGGGGGCATTGATGAGCAGTTCTTC.

This clonotype has at least ten counts. The genes are TRBV5-1 and TRBJ1-2; D remains unclear. The CDR3 is made up of 14 amino acids. Germline V gene lookup returns CDR1 SGHRS and CDR2 YFSETQ. V gave up 3 bases and J gave up 0 bases, with 9 bases separating them. This chain's CDR3 is CASSSDMTNYGYTF. The CDR3 DNA reads TGCGCCAGCAGCTCCGACATGACTAACTATGGCTACACCTTC.

The V and J genes are TRBV9 and TRBJ2-6; weak D call: TRBD1 (6 bases). Germline V CDR1 and CDR2: SGDLS, YYNGEE. V was trimmed by 0 bases and J by 0 bases, leaving 22 bases between them. CDR3 length equals 21 residues. The CDR3 sequence is CASSVGTPTGPILSGANVLTF. CDR3 nucleotide sequence: TGTGCCAGCAGCGTAGGGACACCGACAGGTCCCATCCTCTCTGGGGCCAACGTCCTGACTTTC.

V usage is TRBV7-2 and J usage is TRBJ1-1; D remains ambiguous. The CDR3 spans 13 residues. Germline V gene lookup returns CDR1 SGHTA and CDR2 FQGNSA. The ends were cut back, 7 bases at V and 2 bases at J, with 11 bases in the middle. CDR3 bases: TGTGCCAGCACCTCTATGCTAAACACTGAAGCTTTCTTT. Its protein product is CASTSMLNTEAFF.

The rearrangement links TRBV3-1 to TRBJ2-5; D unresolved. Trimming left V 1 base short and J 1 base short, with 7 bases between. Per germline, CDR1 LGHDT and CDR2 YNNKEL (reference sequence). The CDR3 runs 14 residues. CDR3 loop: CASSQGGSQETQYF. CDR3 bases: TGTGCCAGCAGCCAAGGCGGTAGCCAAGAGACCCAGTACTTC.

This clonotype was recorded a few times. This chain links TRBV11-2 with TRBJ2-6; D unclear. Germline values: CDR1 SGHAT, CDR2 FQNNGV. The V end lost 5 bases, the J end lost 4 bases, and 15 bases lay between the germline ends. The CDR3 is 16 residues long. In nucleotides, the CDR3 is TGTGCCAGCAGCCCGCTCGCCCAAGCAGGGGCCAACGTCCTGACTTTC. Protein: CASSPLAQAGANVLTF.

The rearrangement uses TRBV18 and TRBJ2-7; D assignment may be TRBD1 or TRBD2 (5 bases each). Between the trimmed V and J ends, which lost 3 bases and 1 base, there was a span of 16 bases. CDR1 is KGHSH and CDR2 is LQKENI in the germline V gene. The CDR3 covers 16 residues. The CDR3 DNA is TGTGCCAGCTCACCTCTTACAGGAGGTGGATCCTACGAGCAGTACTTC. Its protein is CASSPLTGGGSYEQYF.

This clonotype was seen at least ten times. CDR3 loop: CSVRTGDNYGYTF. Here the CDR3 DNA reads TGCAGCGTTAGGACAGGGGATAACTATGGCTACACCTTC. The chain employs TRBV29-1 and TRBJ1-2; 9 nucleotides align to TRBD1. This CDR3 has 13 residues. V lost 5 bases and J lost 1; bases outside the gene matches: 2. Germline lookup yields CDR1 SQVTM and CDR2 ANQGSEA.

This clonotype was seen ten or more times. V usage is TRBV20-1 and J usage is TRBJ1-1; possibly TRBD1 for D (5 bases). CDR1 and CDR2 from the germline V gene are DFQATT and SNEGSKA (reference sequence). This CDR3 has 15 amino acids. The ends were cut back, 0 bases at V and 0 bases at J, with 11 bases in the middle. CDR3 DNA sequence: TGCAGTGCTAGAGACACAAGGGGACTGAACACTGAAGCTTTCTTT. As protein: CSARDTRGLNTEAFF.

This clonotype was observed at least ten times. The chain recombines TRBV20-1 with TRBJ2-3, with D unresolved. Looked up from germline, CDR1 is DFQATT and CDR2 is SNEGSKA (reference sequence). This CDR3 is 14 amino acids long. V was pared by 3 bases and J by 6 bases, with 16 bases between. CDR3 coding DNA: TGCAGTGCTAGCCCTCTCTCTCGTCTGGATACGCAGTATTTT. It encodes CSASPLSRLDTQYF.

The chain recombines TRBV11-2 with TRBJ1-3, with a tentative D call TRBD1 (5 bases). Germline lookup yields CDR1 SGHAT and CDR2 FQNNGV. V gave up 0 bases and J gave up 6 bases, with 12 bases separating them. This CDR3 comprises 15 residues. The CDR3: CASSLDLQAENTIYF. The DNA of the CDR3 is TGTGCCAGCAGCTTAGATCTACAGGCTGAAAACACCATATATTTT.

The rearrangement links TRBV6-2 or TRBV6-3 to TRBJ1-5, with D possibly matching TRBD1 (6 bases). Looked up from germline, CDR1 is MNHEY and CDR2 is SVGEGT. This CDR3 contains 15 residues. Deletions cut 8 bases from V and 2 bases from J, with 16 bases between. The CDR3, as DNA: TGTGCCAGCGGAGAAATGTACAGGGGCAATCAGCCCCAGCATTTT. Protein product: CASGEMYRGNQPQHF.

This chain connects TRBV20-1 to TRBJ2-7; D may be TRBD1 or TRBD2 (5 bases each). CDR3 length: 11 residues. CDR1 is DFQATT, CDR2 SNEGSKA, per germline (reference sequence). Trimming stripped 6 bases from V and 4 bases from J, with 10 bases between. The chain's CDR3 is CSALWGYEQYF. For the CDR3, the DNA is TGCAGTGCCCTTTGGGGGTACGAGCAGTACTTC.

This CDR3 reads CASSLAGVGEQYF. CDR3 sequence (DNA): TGTGCCAGCAGCTTAGCGGGGGTGGGCGAGCAGTACTTC. The chain employs TRBV11-2 and TRBJ2-7, with a tentative D call TRBD2 (6 bases). The length of the CDR3 is 13 residues. V gave up 1 base and J gave up 6 bases, with 10 bases separating them. Germline V CDR1 and CDR2: SGHAT, FQNNGV.

This clonotype has at least ten counts. The chain has TRBV10-1 and TRBJ1-1, with D unresolved. The germline gives CDR1 WNHNN, CDR2 SYGVQD (reference sequence). Trimming left V 3 bases short and J 10 bases short, with 12 bases between. CDR3 length equals 12 residues. This chain's CDR3 is CASSDSRFGAFF. CDR3 in DNA: TGCGCCAGCAGTGATTCCAGGTTCGGAGCTTTCTTT.

This sequence joins TRBV6-2 or TRBV6-3 and TRBJ2-1; TRBD2 agrees at 10 bases. With V trimmed by 6 bases and J by 2 bases, 4 bases remained unmatched. Per germline, CDR1 MNHEY and CDR2 SVGEGT. The CDR3 extends over 15 amino acids. The CDR3 bases are TGTGCCAGCAGGGATAGCGGGGGGCCCTACAATGAGCAGTTCTTC. Translating gives CASRDSGGPYNEQFF.

This clonotype showed up many times. V and J are TRBV11-1 and TRBJ2-7, with TRBD1 matching 12 bases. The length of the CDR3 is 15 residues. Germline assignment: CDR1 SGHAT and CDR2 FQDESV (reference sequence). V lost 4 bases and J lost 5; bases outside the gene matches: 6. The CDR3 region has the DNA TGTGCCAGCAGCTCCTCGGGACAGGGGGCTCACGAGCAGTACTTC. Encoded protein: CASSSSGQGAHEQYF.

The chain combines TRBV12-3 or TRBV12-4 with TRBJ2-3, with D maybe TRBD2 (6 bases). The CDR3 covers 18 residues. V lost 6 bases and J 0 bases, leaving 22 bases between the germline ends. CDR3 bases: TGTGCCAGCAGCCCTCGGGGAACGGGGGTGAGAAGCACAGATACGCAGTATTTT. It translates to CASSPRGTGVRSTDTQYF.

This clonotype was counted only a few times. The CDR3 bases are TGTGCCAGCAGACCGGACAAGGGAAGTGAGTACTTC. This codes for CASRPDKGSEYF. The V gene is TRBV12-3 or TRBV12-4, the J gene TRBJ2-7, with D possibly being TRBD1 (5 bases). The CDR3 spans 12 residues. V lost 6 bases, J lost 11 bases, and 17 bases lay in between.

The rearrangement links TRBV20-1 to TRBJ2-7; TRBD2 matches at 7 bases. The V and J ends lost 1 base and 6 bases, in that order; junction bases with no gene match: 0. The V gene's germline CDR1 is DFQATT and CDR2 SNEGSKA (reference sequence). The CDR3 totals 11 residues. The DNA of the CDR3 is TGCAGTGCTAGAGCGGGGGGCGAGCAGTACTTC. Translation gives CSARAGGEQYF.

This clonotype has a handful of counts. The chain couples TRBV29-1 to TRBJ2-1; maybe TRBD1 (5 bases). V was shortened by 3 bases and J by 6 bases, with 15 bases between the two germline ends. The CDR3 spans 14 residues. CDR1 is SQVTM and CDR2 is ANQGSEA in the germline V gene. The CDR3 loop is CSVDPQGWGNEQFF. The CDR3 bases are TGCAGCGTTGACCCGCAGGGTTGGGGCAATGAGCAGTTCTTC.